This entry concerns a single T cell receptor (beta chain). Antigen unknown. The sample comes from a study of beta chain features in type 1 diabetes. Study-wide findings and caveats: Patients with Type 1 diabetes showed moderately but significantly shorter TCRB CDR3s in all four CD4+ subsets. High TCR expression in some cells could lead to their over-representation in cDNA sequencing.

Germline CDR1 reads GTSNPN; CDR2 reads SVGIG (reference sequence). This CDR3 region has 14 residues. V was trimmed by 4 bases and J by 5 bases, leaving 15 bases between them. The authors reverse transcribed all of the isolated RNA, so sequencing captured expressed TCRB transcripts. Sequencing was performed with immunoSEQ multiplex PCR; in TCRdb, only in-frame clones are kept and a portion is missing. The table has some 280,000 clones, approximately 15% seen once; the top ten hold 0.015% to 0.02%. This TCR was sampled from a man aged 25 to 40 with type 1 diabetes. Sequencing was carried out using naive CD4+ T cells from blood. The rearrangement links TRBV30 to TRBJ2-1, with D perhaps matching TRBD2 (6 bases). The CDR3 region has the DNA TGTGCCTGGAAGTGGGCGGGATCGAACAATGAGCAGTTCTTC. It codes for CAWKWAGSNNEQFF.